Below, one TCR beta chain is given with its context. Antigen unknown. This entry belongs to a study of T-cell memory formation after mild COVID-19. Study-wide results and limits: While clones contracting from day 15 to 85 were balanced between CD4 and CD8, later expanders leaned CD4+. Researchers report contracting CD4+ clones mostly in CM and EM, with CD8+ clones in EMRA. Memory sampled before infection contained some responding clones, suggesting cross-reactive memory joined.

The CDR3 runs 13 residues. Germline CDR1 reads SGHRS; CDR2 reads YFSETQ. Trimming took off 3 bases at V and 4 bases at J, with 10 bases between the two ends. Each CDR3 protein is one row after TCRdb ran MiXCR on the 5' RACE reads. This repertoire shows roughly 280,000 distinct CDR3 sequences, 15% to 20% found once; its top ten account for around 23%. This chain joins TRBV5-1 and TRBJ1-1; D is possibly TRBD1 (6 bases). This clonotype originated in a man in his late teens or twenties who had mild COVID-19 (a few samples of this study predate the infection). Cell type and time point are not known. The sample taken for sequencing was PBMCs or a T cell subset sorted from them (not recorded which). The DNA of the CDR3 is TGCGCCAGCAGCTGGGGGCTTGGCACTGAAGCTTTCTTT. It is translated as CASSWGLGTEAFF.